By sample fraction, the clone carrying this T cell receptor (beta chain) is medium-sized. What it recognizes is unknown. The same CDR3 can be traced to other DNA sequences in this sample. The sample originates from a study of shared clonotypes between healthy human individuals. Across the study: Each donor had three CD4 naive, three CD4 memory, two CD8 naive and one CD8 memory plate.

With 4 bases removed from V and 4 bases from J, the gap between germline ends came to 11 bases. The CDR3 extends over 13 amino acids. Germline V CDR1 and CDR2: SGHRS, YFSETQ. The study, taken as a whole, reports: The naive CD4 repertoires of a handful of donors were compared, and 5% to 6.5% of clonotypes were shared.

Profiling relied on immunoSEQ multiplex PCR, and the TCRdb table lists in-frame clones only, not all of them. This sample yields about 110,000 clones, of which under 70% are seen a single time; about 24% belongs to the top ten. The V gene is TRBV5-1, the J gene TRBJ1-1, with D unresolved. The origin of this receptor is a woman aged 30 to 39 in good health. Sequences were obtained from memory CD8+ T cells sorted from blood. The subset here: CD45RO+ cells pooled with CCR7-negative TemRA cells. CDR3 in amino acids: CASSPTVATEAFF. CDR3 nucleotides: TGCGCCAGCAGCCCGACGGTAGCCACTGAAGCTTTCTTT. The entire variable domain, with the rest obtained from reference TRBV5-1 and TRBJ1-1, is as follows: KAGVTQTPRYLIKTRGQQVTLSCSPISGHRSVSWYQQTPGQGLQFLFEYFSETQRNKGNFPGRFSGRQFSNSRSEMNVSTLELGDSALYLCASSPTVATEAFFGQGTRLTVV.